Included here is one T cell receptor (beta chain) sequence, with context. This sample was included in a study of T cells in Graves' hyperthyroidism and ophthalmopathy. TCR beta CDR3 sequences were amplified from RNA transcripts. A first-round RT-PCR of the TCR CDR3 used the HTBI primer set. TCRdb fed the multiplex PCR reads into MiXCR, producing one record per CDR3 protein. The sample consists of about 130,000 distinct CDR3 sequences, approximately 24% of them appearing once. The CDR3 sequence is 12 residues long. Germline V gives CDR1 SGHTA, CDR2 FQGTGA. V was pared by 5 bases and J by 6 bases, with 5 bases between.

The source is a woman aged 50 to 60 with Graves' hyperthyroidism that later progressed to Graves' ophthalmopathy. The specimen sequenced was blood. V gene TRBV7-3 combines with J gene TRBJ1-6; D not resolved. The CDR3 region has the DNA TGTGCCAGCAGCGAACCTAATTCACCCCTCCACTTT. Its translation: CASSEPNSPLHF. The variable domain in full, with the rest retrieved from reference TRBV7-3 and TRBJ1-6, is GAGVSQTPSNKVTEKGKYVELRCDPISGHTALYWYRQSLGQGPEFLIYFQGTGAADDSGLPNDRFFAVRPEGSVSTLKIQRTERGDSAVYLCASSEPNSPLHFGNGTRLTVT.